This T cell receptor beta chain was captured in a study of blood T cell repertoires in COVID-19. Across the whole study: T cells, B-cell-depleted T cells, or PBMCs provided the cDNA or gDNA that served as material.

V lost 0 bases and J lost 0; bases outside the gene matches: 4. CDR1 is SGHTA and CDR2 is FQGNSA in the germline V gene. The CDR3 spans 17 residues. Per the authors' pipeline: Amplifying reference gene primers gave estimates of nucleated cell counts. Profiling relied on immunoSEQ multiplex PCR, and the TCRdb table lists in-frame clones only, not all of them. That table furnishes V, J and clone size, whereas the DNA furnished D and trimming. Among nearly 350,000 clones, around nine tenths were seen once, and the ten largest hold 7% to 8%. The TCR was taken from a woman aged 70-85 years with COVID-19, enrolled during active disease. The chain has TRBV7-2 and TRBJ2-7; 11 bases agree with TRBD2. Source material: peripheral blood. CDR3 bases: TGTGCCAGCAGCTTAGCCCGGGGGACTAGCGGCTCCTACGAGCAGTACTTC. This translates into CASSLARGTSGSYEQYF. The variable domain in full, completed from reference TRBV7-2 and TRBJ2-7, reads GAGVSQSPSNKVTEKGKDVELRCDPISGHTALYWYRQSLGQGLEFLIYFQGNSAPDKSGLPSDRFSAERTGGSVSTLTIQRTQQEDSAVYLCASSLARGTSGSYEQYFGPGTRLTVT.